The clone carrying this T cell receptor (beta chain) was seen at least ten times. Its antigen remains unknown. This specimen comes from a study of naive and memory T cell subsets. Whole-study findings and limits: Naive repertoires, especially CD8, held a few larger clonotypes, possibly memory cells re-expressing CD45RA. From naive to CM, EM and EMRA, diversity decreased and Gini increased.

Both TRBC1 and TRBC2 were covered by a beta constant-region primer of two equimolar oligonucleotides. Ligated cDNA was amplified by four rounds of PCR with nested alpha and beta constant-region primers and SP2. Each CDR3 protein gets one entry after TCRdb re-called the UMI-ligation and nested PCR reads with MiXCR. The sample consists of more than 95,000 distinct CDR3 sequences, about 14% of them appearing once. CDR1 and CDR2 (germline): MNHEY, SMNVEV (reference sequence). There are 13 residues in the CDR3. Trimming left V 3 bases short and J 3 bases short, with 6 bases between. Alpha and beta libraries were amplified separately from the second PCR onward. CD8 T cells were positively selected from what remained after CD4 positive selection.

What was sequenced was naive CD8+ T cells from blood. The chain links TRBV27 to TRBJ1-5, with D hard to call. This receptor was obtained from a human donor in good health. CDR3 DNA sequence: TGTGCCAGCAGTTTTGGGGTCAATCAGCCCCAGCATTTT. Translating it yields CASSFGVNQPQHF.